The rows below give T cell receptor beta chains drawn from one sample of a study of OX40 agonist ivuxolimab in advanced cancers. The repertoire was sequenced with immunoSEQ multiplex PCR; TCRdb's copy has only in-frame clones and lacks some. This sample carries roughly 70,000 clones, over 75% of them seen once, and the ten largest clones take roughly 0.5%. This material consisted of CD4+ or CD8+ T cells sorted from blood, taken in a trial of the OX40 agonist ivuxolimab. Receptors were obtained from an adult with an advanced solid tumor such as melanoma, head and neck, liver or kidney cancer. Both conserved end residues are part of each CDR3. A D gene is named only where the DNA matches it firmly. For some rows the clone size is stated as once, few or many, or as a class when expanded; others skip it.

d_call	v_call	clone_size	j_call	cdr3_aa	cdr3_nt
NA	TRBV4-1	NA	TRBJ2-3	CASSQDRGWTDTQYF	TGCGCCAGCAGCCAAGATAGGGGGTGGACAGATACGCAGTATTTT
NA	TRBV18	NA	TRBJ1-1	CASSQRDTEAFF	TGTGCCAGCTCACAACGGGACACTGAAGCTTTCTTT
NA	TRBV5-5	NA	TRBJ1-5	CASSLVLTGGGNQPQHF	TGTGCCAGCAGCTTGGTCCTGACGGGGGGCGGCAATCAGCCCCAGCATTTT
NA	TRBV2	NA	TRBJ2-3	CASRALVREPTDTQYF	TGTGCCAGCAGGGCCCTGGTCCGGGAGCCGACAGATACGCAGTATTTT
TRBD1	TRBV5-1	few	TRBJ1-6	CASKRDSYNSPLHF	TGCGCCAGCAAGAGGGACAGCTATAATTCACCCCTCCACTTT
NA	TRBV14	NA	TRBJ2-5	CASSQRLRETQYF	TGTGCCAGCAGCCAACGACTGAGGGAGACCCAGTACTTC
TRBD2	TRBV25-1	NA	TRBJ2-3	CASTGGISTDTQYF	TGTGCCAGCACGGGGGGGATTAGCACAGATACGCAGTATTTT
TRBD1	TRBV7-9	NA	TRBJ2-5	CAGQGARDQETQYF	TGTGCCGGCCAGGGGGCGCGGGACCAAGAGACCCAGTACTTC
NA	TRBV7-9	NA	TRBJ1-1	CASSPVPNTEAFF	TGTGCCAGCAGCCCGGTCCCGAACACTGAAGCTTTCTTT
NA	TRBV7-2	NA	TRBJ2-3	CASSLAWDFTDTQYF	TGTGCCAGCAGCTTAGCCTGGGACTTCACAGATACGCAGTATTTT
NA	TRBV25-1	NA	TRBJ1-4	CASSESGRLNEKLFF	TGTGCCAGCAGTGAATCAGGGAGGTTGAATGAAAAACTGTTTTTT
TRBD1	TRBV18	NA	TRBJ1-6	CASSPGQASGSPLHF	TGTGCCAGCTCACCCGGACAGGCCTCGGGATCACCCCTCCACTTT
TRBD1	TRBV18	NA	TRBJ1-4	CASSPPGQGFPTNEKLFF	TGTGCCAGCTCACCACCGGGACAGGGGTTTCCGACTAATGAAAAACTGTTTTTT
NA	TRBV6-5	NA	TRBJ1-1	CASSRLNTEAFF	TGTGCCAGCAGTCGTTTAAACACTGAAGCTTTCTTT
NA	TRBV14	NA	TRBJ2-3	CASRGQISTDTQYF	TGTGCCAGCAGAGGGCAGATCAGCACAGATACGCAGTATTTT
NA	TRBV28	NA	TRBJ1-4	CASSPGREKLFF	TGTGCCAGCAGTCCAGGGAGGGAAAAACTGTTTTTT
TRBD2	TRBV6-1	few	TRBJ2-1	CASSEAQRLAGQFF	TGTGCCAGCAGTGAAGCGCAGAGACTAGCGGGTCAGTTCTTC
NA	TRBV7-8	NA	TRBJ1-2	CASSTSGGGGYGYTF	TGTGCCAGCAGCACCAGCGGGGGTGGGGGCTATGGCTACACCTTC
TRBD2	TRBV4-1	few	TRBJ2-1	CASSQGTSVYNEQFF	TGCGCCAGCAGCCAGGGGACTAGCGTTTACAATGAGCAGTTCTTC
NA	TRBV5-1	NA	TRBJ2-7	CASSLDGVPYEQYF	TGCGCCAGCAGCTTGGATGGGGTTCCCTACGAGCAGTACTTC
NA	TRBV21-1	NA	TRBJ1-2	CASSYRGPNYGYTF	TGTGCCAGCAGCTACAGGGGCCCTAACTATGGCTACACCTTC
NA	TRBV30	NA	TRBJ1-2	CAWNPDTRGYTF	TGTGCCTGGAACCCCGATACACGGGGCTACACCTTC
NA	TRBV28	few	TRBJ1-2	CASSLQERGYTF	TGTGCCAGCAGTTTACAGGAGAGGGGCTACACCTTC
NA	TRBV7-2	NA	TRBJ1-6	CASSRGSNNSPLHF	TGTGCCAGCAGCCGGGGCAGTAATAATTCACCCCTCCACTTT
TRBD1	TRBV4-3	NA	TRBJ1-2	CASSQELAGQVYGYTF	TGCGCCAGCAGCCAAGAACTCGCGGGACAGGTCTATGGCTACACCTTC
TRBD2	TRBV5-1	NA	TRBJ2-3	CASSPGLQSTDTQYF	TGCGCCAGCAGCCCGGGACTACAGAGCACAGATACGCAGTATTTT
NA	TRBV18	NA	TRBJ2-6	CASSRPWSGANVLTF	TGTGCCAGCTCCCGACCCTGGTCTGGGGCCAACGTCCTGACTTTC
NA	TRBV9	few	TRBJ2-7	CASSPQSLGAYEQYF	TGTGCCAGCAGCCCTCAGTCCCTGGGGGCCTACGAGCAGTACTTC
NA	TRBV7-2	NA	TRBJ2-7	CASSLESRSSYEQYF	TGTGCCAGCAGCTTAGAAAGCCGTAGCTCCTACGAGCAGTACTTC
TRBD1	TRBV4-1	NA	TRBJ1-1	CASSQDQEQGATAFF	TGCGCCAGCAGCCAAGATCAGGAGCAGGGGGCAACAGCTTTCTTT
NA	TRBV30	NA	TRBJ1-1	CAWTRGGMNTEAFF	TGTGCCTGGACAAGAGGCGGAATGAACACTGAAGCTTTCTTT
TRBD1	TRBV6-5	NA	TRBJ2-7	CASSYQVTGGGEQYF	TGTGCCAGCAGTTACCAAGTGACAGGGGGCGGGGAGCAGTACTTC
NA	TRBV5-1	once	TRBJ1-6	CASSGGGYYNSPLHF	TGCGCCAGCAGCGGAGGGGGTTACTATAATTCACCCCTCCACTTT
TRBD1	TRBV16	NA	TRBJ1-1	CASSLDRGNTEAFF	TGTGCCAGCAGTCTGGACAGGGGCAACACTGAAGCTTTCTTT
NA	TRBV25-1	NA	TRBJ1-4	CASSEGTTTNEKLFF	TGTGCCAGCAGTGAAGGGACAACAACTAATGAAAAACTGTTTTTT
TRBD2	TRBV18	NA	TRBJ2-1	CASSPPGLAGRNEQFF	TGTGCCAGCTCACCACCGGGACTAGCGGGTCGGAATGAGCAGTTCTTC